The rows below give T cell receptor beta chains drawn from one sample of a study of T cell responses to AZD1222 COVID-19 vaccine. Method: immunoSEQ multiplex PCR; TCRdb's copy keeps in-frame clones and lacks some. The sample holds about 120,000 clones; 80% to 95% are singletons and the top ten take 4.5%. The material was peripheral blood, obtained on day 0 of AZD1222 vaccination. These receptors originate from an adult in good health. CDR3s include the opening cysteine and the closing phenylalanine or tryptophan. Fields, in order: V gene, CDR3 length, J gene, clone size, D gene, CDR3 protein, CDR3 DNA. A D gene is named only where the DNA matches it firmly. Size is omitted from some rows. Given values are once, few, many or a class for expanded clones.

TRBV12-3/TRBV12-4,12,TRBJ1-2,NA,TRBD1,CASTDRAHGYTF,TGTGCCAGCACCGACAGGGCACATGGCTACACCTTC
TRBV3-1/TRBV3-2,15,TRBJ1-1,NA,NA,CASSPRQIMNTEAFF,TGTGCCAGCAGCCCGCGACAGATAATGAACACTGAAGCTTTCTTT
TRBV30,13,TRBJ1-5,NA,TRBD1,CAEGQGGNQPQHF,TGTGCCGAGGGACAGGGGGGCAATCAGCCCCAGCATTTT
TRBV16,15,TRBJ2-7,few,TRBD2,CASSQALAGPYEQYF,TGTGCCAGCAGCCAAGCCCTAGCGGGGCCCTACGAGCAGTACTTC
TRBV9,17,TRBJ1-2,NA,TRBD1,CASSVVGTGPLSYGYTF,TGTGCCAGCAGCGTAGTCGGGACAGGGCCCTTGAGCTATGGCTACACCTTC
TRBV11-2,16,TRBJ1-1,NA,NA,CASSLVWGKKNTEAFF,TGTGCCAGCAGCTTAGTGTGGGGAAAGAAGAACACTGAAGCTTTCTTT
TRBV12-5,16,TRBJ2-1,NA,NA,CASTFGSTPGYNEQFF,TGTGCTAGCACCTTTGGCAGCACTCCGGGGTACAATGAGCAGTTCTTC
TRBV10-3,14,TRBJ2-5,NA,NA,CAISAIGGQETQYF,TGTGCCATCAGTGCAATAGGGGGTCAAGAGACCCAGTACTTC
TRBV5-4,17,TRBJ2-3,NA,TRBD1,CASSPGQNRASTDTQYF,TGTGCCAGCAGCCCGGGACAGAATAGGGCTAGCACAGATACGCAGTATTTT
TRBV2,14,TRBJ2-7,NA,TRBD1,CASGQGFLSYEQYF,TGTGCCAGTGGACAGGGCTTCCTCTCCTACGAGCAGTACTTC
TRBV10-3,13,TRBJ2-7,NA,NA,CAISVGQAYEQYF,TGTGCCATCAGTGTGGGGCAGGCCTACGAGCAGTACTTC
TRBV12-3/TRBV12-4,11,TRBJ1-1,NA,NA,CASSLGGEAFF,TGTGCCAGCAGTTTAGGAGGGGAAGCTTTCTTT
TRBV19,9,TRBJ1-1,NA,NA,CASSTEAFF,TGTGCCAGTAGCACTGAAGCTTTCTTT
TRBV29-1,13,TRBJ1-1,NA,NA,CSVEKPLNTEAFF,TGCAGCGTTGAAAAGCCTTTGAACACTGAAGCTTTCTTT
TRBV6-8,12,TRBJ1-6,once,NA,CASQGLNSPLHF,TGTGCCAGCCAGGGGCTAAATTCACCCCTCCACTTT
TRBV5-1,12,TRBJ2-1,NA,NA,CASSYSYNEQFF,TGCGCCAGCAGCTACTCCTACAATGAGCAGTTCTTC
TRBV4-3,17,TRBJ2-6,NA,NA,CASSQDEVRSGANVLTF,TGCGCCAGCAGCCAAGATGAGGTACGCTCTGGGGCCAACGTCCTGACTTTC
TRBV7-2,13,TRBJ1-2,NA,TRBD1,CASSWDRDYGYTF,TGTGCCAGCAGCTGGGACAGGGACTATGGCTACACCTTC
TRBV11-1,14,TRBJ2-2,NA,NA,CASSLGTNTGELFF,TGTGCCAGCAGCTTAGGAACCAACACCGGGGAGCTGTTTTTT
TRBV7-3,13,TRBJ1-2,NA,TRBD1,CASSSGTGDGYTF,TGTGCCAGCAGCTCCGGGACAGGGGACGGCTACACCTTC
TRBV3-1/TRBV3-2,15,TRBJ2-2,once,TRBD2,CASSLGLAGTGELFF,TGTGCCAGCAGCCTCGGACTAGCGGGCACCGGGGAGCTGTTTTTT
TRBV4-1,15,TRBJ1-5,NA,NA,CASRGTGGGNQPQHF,TGCGCCAGCAGAGGAACGGGAGGGGGAAATCAGCCCCAGCATTTT
TRBV3-1/TRBV3-2,18,TRBJ1-5,NA,TRBD1,CASSQDHRDRGSNQPQHF,TGTGCCAGCAGCCAAGATCACCGGGACAGGGGAAGCAATCAGCCCCAGCATTTT
TRBV6-5,13,TRBJ1-6,NA,NA,CASNLGFNSPLHF,TGTGCCAGCAATTTGGGGTTTAATTCACCCCTCCACTTT
TRBV5-1,15,TRBJ2-7,NA,NA,CASSLRVTGIHEQYF,TGCGCCAGCAGCTTGAGGGTAACAGGGATACACGAGCAGTACTTC
TRBV18,17,TRBJ1-2,NA,NA,CASSPDAGHLTDYGYTF,TGTGCCAGCTCACCAGACGCGGGACACCTCACGGACTATGGCTACACCTTC
TRBV30,11,TRBJ1-1,NA,NA,CAMGVNTEAFF,TGTGCCATGGGGGTGAACACTGAAGCTTTCTTT
TRBV29-1,13,TRBJ2-5,NA,TRBD1,CSVDKDRDETQYF,TGCAGCGTCGACAAGGACAGGGACGAGACCCAGTACTTC
TRBV19,15,TRBJ1-2,NA,NA,CASSPALDSIYGYTF,TGTGCCAGTAGTCCTGCTCTGGACAGTATCTATGGCTACACCTTC
TRBV5-4,15,TRBJ1-1,NA,NA,CASSFTGYLNTEAFF,TGTGCCAGCAGCTTCACAGGGTACTTGAACACTGAAGCTTTCTTT
TRBV28,14,TRBJ1-5,few,TRBD1,CASSPPGQSQPQHF,TGTGCCAGCAGTCCACCGGGACAGAGTCAGCCCCAGCATTTT
TRBV3-1/TRBV3-2,17,TRBJ2-3,NA,NA,CASSQAGSQGGTDTQYF,TGTGCCAGCAGCCAAGCTGGGAGCCAAGGGGGCACAGATACGCAGTATTTT
TRBV28,16,TRBJ2-7,NA,TRBD1,CASQRSGTGVSYEQYF,TGTGCCAGCCAAAGATCTGGGACAGGGGTCTCCTACGAGCAGTACTTC
TRBV10-2,18,TRBJ2-1,NA,TRBD2,CASSEFKGTSGGGNEQFF,TGCGCCAGCAGTGAGTTCAAAGGGACTAGCGGGGGGGGCAATGAGCAGTTCTTC
TRBV6-1,15,TRBJ1-1,NA,NA,CASSEWTDMNTEAFF,TGTGCCAGCAGTGAATGGACAGACATGAACACTGAAGCTTTCTTT
TRBV5-1,13,TRBJ2-3,NA,NA,CASSLELTDTQYF,TGCGCCAGCAGCTTGGAACTCACAGATACGCAGTATTTT
TRBV7-2,17,TRBJ2-2,NA,TRBD2,CASSSPAGGRYTGELFF,TGTGCCAGCAGCTCACCAGCGGGGGGGCGGTACACCGGGGAGCTGTTTTTT
TRBV4-3,17,TRBJ2-7,NA,NA,CASSQDLAGASSYEQYF,TGCGCCAGCAGCCAAGATTTAGCCGGGGCGAGCTCCTACGAGCAGTACTTC
TRBV7-3,13,TRBJ1-1,NA,NA,CASSLDLNTEAFF,TGTGCCAGCAGCCTGGACTTGAACACTGAAGCTTTCTTT
TRBV5-6,14,TRBJ2-1,NA,NA,CASSLVGQINEQFF,TGTGCCAGCAGCTTGGTCGGACAGATCAATGAGCAGTTCTTC
TRBV4-2,18,TRBJ2-5,NA,TRBD1,CASSQPGTGVRGQETQYF,TGTGCCAGCAGCCAACCCGGGACAGGGGTGCGGGGTCAAGAGACCCAGTACTTC
TRBV28,14,TRBJ1-2,NA,NA,CASSLPTGDYGYTF,TGTGCCAGCAGTTTACCGACGGGGGACTATGGCTACACCTTC
TRBV6-2/TRBV6-3,16,TRBJ2-5,NA,NA,CASSFSPGQRIETQYF,TGTGCCAGCAGCTTCTCCCCGGGACAAAGGATAGAGACCCAGTACTTC
TRBV7-9,15,TRBJ1-6,NA,TRBD1,CASSVGDRAYSPLHF,TGTGCCAGCAGCGTCGGGGACAGGGCTTATTCACCCCTCCACTTT
TRBV24-1,15,TRBJ2-7,NA,TRBD1,CATSDSRTGGYEQYF,TGTGCCACCAGTGATTCCAGGACAGGAGGCTACGAGCAGTACTTC